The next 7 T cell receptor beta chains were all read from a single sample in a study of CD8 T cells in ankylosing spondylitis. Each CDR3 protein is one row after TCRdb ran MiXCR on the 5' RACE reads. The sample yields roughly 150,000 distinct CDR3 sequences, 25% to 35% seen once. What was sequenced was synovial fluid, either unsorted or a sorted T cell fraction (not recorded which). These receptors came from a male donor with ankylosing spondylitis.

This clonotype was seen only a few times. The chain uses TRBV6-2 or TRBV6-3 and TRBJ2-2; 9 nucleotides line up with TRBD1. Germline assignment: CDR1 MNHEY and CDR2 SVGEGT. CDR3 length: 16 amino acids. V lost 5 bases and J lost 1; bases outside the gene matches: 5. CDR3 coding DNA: TGTGCCAGCAGTGATGGGACAGGGAAGAACACCGGGGAGCTGTTTTTT. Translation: CASSDGTGKNTGELFF.

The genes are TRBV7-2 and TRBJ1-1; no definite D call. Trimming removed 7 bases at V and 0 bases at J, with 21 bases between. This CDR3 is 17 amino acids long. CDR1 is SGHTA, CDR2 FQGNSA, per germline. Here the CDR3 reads CASTTDPGRSMNTEAFF. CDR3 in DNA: TGTGCCAGCACCACTGATCCGGGCCGTTCCATGAACACTGAAGCTTTCTTT.

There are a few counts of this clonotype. The CDR3 bases are TGTGCCAGCAGACAGGGGGCTCAGATGAACACTGAAGCTTTCTTT. The encoded protein is CASRQGAQMNTEAFF. The V and J genes are TRBV3-1 and TRBJ1-1; 9 positions agree with TRBD1. With V trimmed by 6 bases and J by 0 bases, 5 bases remained unmatched. The CDR3 extends over 15 amino acids. Germline CDR1 reads LGHDT; CDR2 reads YNNKEL (reference sequence).

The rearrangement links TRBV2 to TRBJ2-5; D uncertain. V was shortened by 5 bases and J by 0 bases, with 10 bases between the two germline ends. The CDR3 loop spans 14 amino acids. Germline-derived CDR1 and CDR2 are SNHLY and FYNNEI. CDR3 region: CASSTTVYQETQYF. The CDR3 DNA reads TGTGCCAGCAGTACTACCGTGTACCAAGAGACCCAGTACTTC.

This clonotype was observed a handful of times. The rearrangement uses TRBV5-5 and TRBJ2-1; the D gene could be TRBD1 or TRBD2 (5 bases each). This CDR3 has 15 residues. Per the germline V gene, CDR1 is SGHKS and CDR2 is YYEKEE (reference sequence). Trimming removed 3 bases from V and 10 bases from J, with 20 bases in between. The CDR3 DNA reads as TGTGCCAGCAGCTCGATAGTTGAGGGGTGGGGGGAGCAGTTCTTC. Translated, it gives CASSSIVEGWGEQFF.

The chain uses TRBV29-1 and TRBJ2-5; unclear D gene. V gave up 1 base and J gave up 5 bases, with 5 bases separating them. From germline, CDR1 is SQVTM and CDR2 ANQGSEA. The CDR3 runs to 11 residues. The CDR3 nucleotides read TGCAGCGTTGAAGCCTGGGAGACCCAGTACTTC. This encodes CSVEAWETQYF.

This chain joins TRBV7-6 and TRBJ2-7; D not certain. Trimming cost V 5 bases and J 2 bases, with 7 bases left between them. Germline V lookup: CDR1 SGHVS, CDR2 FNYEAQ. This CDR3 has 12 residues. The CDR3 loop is CASSQYPYEQYF. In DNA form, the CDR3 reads TGTGCCAGCAGCCAATACCCCTACGAGCAGTACTTC.